This TCR beta chain came from a study of cytomegalovirus exposure and HLA in healthy donors. The PCR was carried out with 60 Vbeta primers and 13 Jbeta primers. Clones were sequenced by immunoSEQ multiplex PCR, and TCRdb holds only the in-frame ones, with some missing. The table has under 200,000 clones, 79% seen once. The clonotype comes from a woman aged 25 to 45 in good health and CMV-seropositive. What was sequenced was PBMCs.

The DNA for the CDR3 is TGTGCCAGCAGTTACAAAAACATTCAGTACTTC. As protein: CASSYKNIQYF. The V call is TRBV5-6, the J call TRBJ2-4; no clear D gene. The CDR3 is 11 amino acids. V was shortened by 5 bases and J by 3 bases, with 3 bases between the two germline ends. CDR1 and CDR2 from the germline V gene are SGHDT and YYEEEE.